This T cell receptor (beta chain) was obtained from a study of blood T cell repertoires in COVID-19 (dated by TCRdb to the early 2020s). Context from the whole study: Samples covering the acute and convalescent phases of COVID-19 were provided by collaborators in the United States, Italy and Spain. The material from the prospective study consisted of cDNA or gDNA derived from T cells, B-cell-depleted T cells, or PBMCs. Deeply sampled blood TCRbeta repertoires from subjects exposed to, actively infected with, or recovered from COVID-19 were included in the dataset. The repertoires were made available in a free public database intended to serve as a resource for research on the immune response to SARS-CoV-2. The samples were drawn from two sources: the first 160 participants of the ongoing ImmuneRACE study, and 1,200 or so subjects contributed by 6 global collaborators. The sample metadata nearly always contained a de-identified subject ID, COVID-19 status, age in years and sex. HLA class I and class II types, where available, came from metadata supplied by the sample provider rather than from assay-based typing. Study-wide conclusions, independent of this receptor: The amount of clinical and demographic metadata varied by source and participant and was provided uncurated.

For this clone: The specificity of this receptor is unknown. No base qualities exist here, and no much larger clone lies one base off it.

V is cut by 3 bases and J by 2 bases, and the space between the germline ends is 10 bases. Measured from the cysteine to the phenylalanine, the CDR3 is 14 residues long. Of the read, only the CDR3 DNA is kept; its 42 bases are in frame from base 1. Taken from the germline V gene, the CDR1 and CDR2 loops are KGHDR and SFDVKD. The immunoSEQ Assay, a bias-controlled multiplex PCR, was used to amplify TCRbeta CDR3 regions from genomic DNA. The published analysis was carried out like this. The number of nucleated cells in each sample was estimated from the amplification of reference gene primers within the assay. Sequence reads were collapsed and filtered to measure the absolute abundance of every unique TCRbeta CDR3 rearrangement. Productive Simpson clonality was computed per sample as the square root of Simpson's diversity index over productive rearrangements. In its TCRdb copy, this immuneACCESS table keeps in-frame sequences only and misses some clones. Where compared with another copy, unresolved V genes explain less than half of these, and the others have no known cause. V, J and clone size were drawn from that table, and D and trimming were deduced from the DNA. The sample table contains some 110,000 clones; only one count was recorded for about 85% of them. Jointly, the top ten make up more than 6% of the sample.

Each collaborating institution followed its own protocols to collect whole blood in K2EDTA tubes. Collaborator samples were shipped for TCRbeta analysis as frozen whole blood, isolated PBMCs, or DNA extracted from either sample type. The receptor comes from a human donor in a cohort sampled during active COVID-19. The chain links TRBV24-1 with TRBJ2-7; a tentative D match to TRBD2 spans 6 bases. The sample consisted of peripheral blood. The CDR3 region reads CATSDTSYPYEQYF. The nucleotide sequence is TGTGCCACCAGTGATACTAGCTACCCCTACGAGCAGTACTTC.